The sequence of this TCR beta chain was determined in a study of blood T cell repertoires in COVID-19. Study as a whole: Sources were T cells, B-cell-depleted T cells, or PBMCs; the material itself was cDNA or gDNA.

Original handling: Reference gene primer amplification gave nucleated cell count estimates. Only in-frame clones appear in the TCRdb table, and some are missing; sequencing was by immunoSEQ multiplex PCR. V and J calls and clone size come straight from that table; D and trimming were deduced from the DNA. The table includes some 270,000 clones, roughly 85% detected once. Trimming removed 2 bases at V and 7 bases at J, with 12 bases between. CDR3 length: 14 residues. The germline V gene has CDR1 MNHEY and CDR2 SMNVEV (reference sequence). Sequencing was performed on PBMCs or T cells enriched from blood (not recorded which). V usage is TRBV27 and J usage is TRBJ1-5, with unresolved D. The TCR was taken from a woman aged 45 to 65 with acute COVID-19. The CDR3 is CASSLNWHGQPQHF. The CDR3 coding sequence is TGTGCCAGCAGTTTAAATTGGCACGGGCAGCCCCAGCATTTT.